This T cell receptor (beta chain) stems from a study of T cell repertoires in aging, cancer and after chemotherapy. Study-wide points: Across the chemotherapy interval, each cancer cohort showed higher median generation probability, suggesting thymic rebound. Compared with age-matched healthy donors, untreated hematological or solid cancer patients showed higher blood TCR clonality. Loss of evenness, beyond lost richness, contributed to age-related TCR diversity decline in cancer patients.

TRB rearrangements spanning V, D and J were amplified using mixed TRB-A/B primers. TCRdb ran MiXCR on the multiplex PCR reads and lists one entry per CDR3 protein. The table has over 10,000 distinct CDR3 sequences, around 25% seen once; the top ten hold 45% to 55%. The template was genomic DNA from peripheral blood, not RNA. Only a few counts were recorded for this clonotype. Its antigen is unidentified. The specimen was blood. This receptor was identified in a human donor in good health.

The CDR3 sequence: CASSPERENGYTF. The DNA for the CDR3 is TGTGCCAGCTCACCGGAGAGGGAGAATGGCTACACCTTC. This sequence joins TRBV18 and TRBJ1-2; D gene ambiguous. V lost 3 bases and J lost 6, with 11 bases in between. Per the germline V gene, CDR1 is KGHSH and CDR2 is LQKENI. This CDR3 has 13 amino acids.